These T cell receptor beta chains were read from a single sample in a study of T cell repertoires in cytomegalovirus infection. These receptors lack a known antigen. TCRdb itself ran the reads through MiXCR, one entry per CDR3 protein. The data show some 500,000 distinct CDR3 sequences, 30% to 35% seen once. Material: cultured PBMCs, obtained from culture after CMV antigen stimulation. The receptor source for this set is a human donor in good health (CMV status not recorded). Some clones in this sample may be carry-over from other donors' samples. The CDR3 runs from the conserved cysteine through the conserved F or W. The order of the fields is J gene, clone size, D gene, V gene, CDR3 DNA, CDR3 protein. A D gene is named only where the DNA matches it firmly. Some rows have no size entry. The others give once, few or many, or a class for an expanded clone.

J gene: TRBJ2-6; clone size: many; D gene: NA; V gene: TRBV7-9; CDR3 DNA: TGTGCCAGCAGACGCGAGAAGTCTGGGGCCAACGTCCTGACTTTC; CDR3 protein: CASRREKSGANVLTF
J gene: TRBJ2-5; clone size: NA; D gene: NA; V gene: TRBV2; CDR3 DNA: TGTGCCAGCAGATTAAACGGAGCTGCTAAAGAGACCCAGTACTTC; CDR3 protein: CASRLNGAAKETQYF
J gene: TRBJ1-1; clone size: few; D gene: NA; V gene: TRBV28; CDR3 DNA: TGTGCCAGCAGTTTATTAGGGCCACAGACTGAAGCTTTCTTT; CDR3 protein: CASSLLGPQTEAFF
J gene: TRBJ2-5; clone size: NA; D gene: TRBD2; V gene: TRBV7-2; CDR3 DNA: TGTGCCAGCAGCTATCGAGCGGGACCCACTAAAGAGACCCAGTACTTC; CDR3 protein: CASSYRAGPTKETQYF
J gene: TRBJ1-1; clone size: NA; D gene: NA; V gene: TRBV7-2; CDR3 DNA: TGTGCCAGCAGCCCATTCAGGACAGCCACTGAAGCTTTCTTT; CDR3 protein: CASSPFRTATEAFF
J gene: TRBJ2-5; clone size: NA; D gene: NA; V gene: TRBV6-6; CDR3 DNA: TGTGCCAGTAAAGTCGGGGGAGAGGGAGAGACCCAGTACTTC; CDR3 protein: CASKVGGEGETQYF
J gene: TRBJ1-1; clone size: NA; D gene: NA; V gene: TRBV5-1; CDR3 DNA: TGCGCCAGCAGCCCCGAAACAGCGATAGTCGCTGAAGCTTTCTTT; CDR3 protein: CASSPETAIVAEAFF
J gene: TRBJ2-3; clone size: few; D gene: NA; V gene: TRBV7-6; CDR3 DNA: TGTGCCAGCAGCTTAGGGGCAGGGGGCACAGATACGCAGTATTTT; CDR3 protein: CASSLGAGGTDTQYF
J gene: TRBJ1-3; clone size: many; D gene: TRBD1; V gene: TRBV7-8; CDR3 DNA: TGTGCCAGCAGCTTGGGCACAGGGGGCGTTGGAAACACCATATATTTT; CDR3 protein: CASSLGTGGVGNTIYF
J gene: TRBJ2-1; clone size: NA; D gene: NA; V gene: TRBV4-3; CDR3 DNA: TGCGCCAGCAGCCAAGATGGTCCTTCCTACAATGAGCAGTTCTTC; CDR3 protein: CASSQDGPSYNEQFF
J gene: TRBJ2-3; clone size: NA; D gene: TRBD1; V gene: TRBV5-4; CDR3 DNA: TGTGCCAGCAGCTTGGAAGGACAGGGGGTTAGAGATACGCAGTATTTT; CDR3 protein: CASSLEGQGVRDTQYF
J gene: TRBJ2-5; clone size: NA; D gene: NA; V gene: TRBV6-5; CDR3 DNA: TGTGCCAGCAGTGGACGGGACAAGTACCAAGAGACCCAGTACTTC; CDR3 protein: CASSGRDKYQETQYF
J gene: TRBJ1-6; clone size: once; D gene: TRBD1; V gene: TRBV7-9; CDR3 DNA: TGTGCCAGCAGCAGGGGACAGAAATCCTATAATTCACCCCTCCACTTT; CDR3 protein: CASSRGQKSYNSPLHF
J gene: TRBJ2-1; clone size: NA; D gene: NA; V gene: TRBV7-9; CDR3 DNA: TGTGCCAGCAGCTTAGGAACGTGGGAGCAGTTCTTC; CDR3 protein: CASSLGTWEQFF
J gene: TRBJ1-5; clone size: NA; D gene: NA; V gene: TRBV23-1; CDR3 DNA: TGCGCCAGCAGTCACCACCGGGCCGGGTGGAATGGCAATCAGCCCCAGCATTTT; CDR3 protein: CASSHHRAGWNGNQPQHF
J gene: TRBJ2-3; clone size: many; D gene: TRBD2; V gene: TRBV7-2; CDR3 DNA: TGTGCCAGCAGCTTAAGGCGGGAGAGCACAGATACGCAGTATTTT; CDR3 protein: CASSLRRESTDTQYF
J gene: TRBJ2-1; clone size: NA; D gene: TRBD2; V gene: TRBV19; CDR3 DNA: TGTGCCAGTAGTCGGGGGGGGGGGGTATCCAATGAGCAGTTCTTC; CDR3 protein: CASSRGGGVSNEQFF
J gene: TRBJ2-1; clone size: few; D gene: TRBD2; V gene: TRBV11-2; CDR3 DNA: TGTGCCAGCAGCTCACCGGGACTAGCGAATGAGCAGTTCTTC; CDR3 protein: CASSSPGLANEQFF
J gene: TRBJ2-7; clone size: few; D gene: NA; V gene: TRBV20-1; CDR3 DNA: TGCAGTGCTCTCGGAGGTTGGGGCGAGCAGTACTTC; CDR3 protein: CSALGGWGEQYF
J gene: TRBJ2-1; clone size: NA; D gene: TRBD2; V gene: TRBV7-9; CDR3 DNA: TGTGCCAGCAGCCCCAGGCCGCAGACTAGCGGTTATAGGAGCTCCTACAATGAGCAGTTCTTC; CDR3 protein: CASSPRPQTSGYRSSYNEQFF
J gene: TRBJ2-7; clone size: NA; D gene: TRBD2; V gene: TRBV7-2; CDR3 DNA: TGTGCCAGCAGCCCGGGACTAGTGAACGAGCAGTACTTC; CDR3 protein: CASSPGLVNEQYF
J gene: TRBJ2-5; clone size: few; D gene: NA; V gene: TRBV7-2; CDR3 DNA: TGTGCCAGCAGCTTAGTTGGCTCTGGGGCGCAAGAGACCCAGTACTTC; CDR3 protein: CASSLVGSGAQETQYF
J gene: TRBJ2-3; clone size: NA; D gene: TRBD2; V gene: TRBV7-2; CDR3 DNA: TGTGCCAGCAGCGCTAGAGCGGGAGGAAGCAGCCATACGCAGTATTTT; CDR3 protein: CASSARAGGSSHTQYF
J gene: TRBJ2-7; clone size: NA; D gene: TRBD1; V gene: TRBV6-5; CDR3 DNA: TGTGCCATCCGGGACAGTGCCTACGAGCAGTACTTC; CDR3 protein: CAIRDSAYEQYF
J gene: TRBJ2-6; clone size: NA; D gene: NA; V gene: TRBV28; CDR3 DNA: TGTGCCAGCAGCCTGGGGCCAGTTACTGGGGCCAACGTCCTGACTTTC; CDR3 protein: CASSLGPVTGANVLTF
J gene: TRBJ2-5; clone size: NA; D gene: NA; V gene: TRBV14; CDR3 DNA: TGTGCCAGCAGCCCCCGGGACTTCCAAGAGACCCAGTACTTC; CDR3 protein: CASSPRDFQETQYF
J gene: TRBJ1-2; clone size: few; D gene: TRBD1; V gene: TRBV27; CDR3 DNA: TGTGCCAGCAGTTTATCAACAGGGGGCTCTTATGGCTACACCTTC; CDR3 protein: CASSLSTGGSYGYTF
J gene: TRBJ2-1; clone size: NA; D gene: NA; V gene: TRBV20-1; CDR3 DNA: TGCAGTGCTAGATCCGGATCCGGGGCCCGAAATGAGCAGTTCTTC; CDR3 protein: CSARSGSGARNEQFF
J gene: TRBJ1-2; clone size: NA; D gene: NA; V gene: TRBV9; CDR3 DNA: TGTGCCAGCAGCGTAGACGCGGGTTTGCGCGGCTACACCTTC; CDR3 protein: CASSVDAGLRGYTF
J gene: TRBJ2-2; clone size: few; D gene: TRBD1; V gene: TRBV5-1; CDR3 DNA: TGCGCCAGCAGAGCTGTACAGGGGCCTAGCGGGGAGCTGTTTTTT; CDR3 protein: CASRAVQGPSGELFF
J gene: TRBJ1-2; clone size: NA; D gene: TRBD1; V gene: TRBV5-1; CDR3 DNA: TGCGCCAGCAGCGCCATTCCGGGACAGGGTAAGGTCGGCTATGGCTACACCTTC; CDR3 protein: CASSAIPGQGKVGYGYTF
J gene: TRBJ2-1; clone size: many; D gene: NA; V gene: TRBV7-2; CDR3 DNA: TGTGCCAGCAGCTTACACGGGGTAGAGGCAGTCTACTACAATGAGCAGTTCTTC; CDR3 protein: CASSLHGVEAVYYNEQFF
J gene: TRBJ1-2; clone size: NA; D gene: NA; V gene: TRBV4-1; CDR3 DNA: TGCGCCAGCAGCCAACTTACAGGGAACTATGGCTACACCTTC; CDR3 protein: CASSQLTGNYGYTF
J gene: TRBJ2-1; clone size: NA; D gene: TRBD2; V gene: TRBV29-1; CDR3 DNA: TGCAGCGTGGAAGCGGGAGGCAATGAGCAGTTCTTC; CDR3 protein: CSVEAGGNEQFF
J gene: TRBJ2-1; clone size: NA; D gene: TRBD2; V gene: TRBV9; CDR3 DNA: TGTGCCAGCAGCGCCTCAGGGACTAGCGGCACTGTGGGGCAGTTCTTC; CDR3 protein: CASSASGTSGTVGQFF
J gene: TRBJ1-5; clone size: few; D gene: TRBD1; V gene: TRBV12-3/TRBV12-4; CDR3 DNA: TGTGCCAGCAGTTTAGCTATTTTAGGGACAGGGGGCAATCAGCCCCAGCATTTT; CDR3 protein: CASSLAILGTGGNQPQHF
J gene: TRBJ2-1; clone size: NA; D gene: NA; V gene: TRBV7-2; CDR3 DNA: TGTGCCAGCAGCACCCAGGGGCCCAGCAATTACAATGAGCAGTTCTTC; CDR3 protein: CASSTQGPSNYNEQFF
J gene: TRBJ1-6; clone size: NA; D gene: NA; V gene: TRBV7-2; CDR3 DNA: TGTGCCAGCAGCTTAGCGGTTGTTCAGAGCTCCTATAATTCACCCCTCCACTTT; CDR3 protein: CASSLAVVQSSYNSPLHF
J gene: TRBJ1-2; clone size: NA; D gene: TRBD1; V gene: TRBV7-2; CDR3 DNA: TGTGCCAGCAGCCCCGGAGGGACAGGTTTTAACTATGGCTACACCTTC; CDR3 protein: CASSPGGTGFNYGYTF
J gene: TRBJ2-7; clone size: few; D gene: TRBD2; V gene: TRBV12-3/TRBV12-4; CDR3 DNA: TGTGCCAGCAGTACTAGCGGGAGAGTCTACGAGCAGTACTTC; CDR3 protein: CASSTSGRVYEQYF
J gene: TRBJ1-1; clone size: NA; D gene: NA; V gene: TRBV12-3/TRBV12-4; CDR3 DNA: TGTGCCAGCAGTCTCCAGGGTACCATGAACACTGAAGCTTTCTTT; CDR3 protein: CASSLQGTMNTEAFF
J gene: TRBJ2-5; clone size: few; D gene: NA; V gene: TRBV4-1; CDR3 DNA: TGCGCCAGCAGCCAAGATTGGACCGTCCCGGAGACCCAGTACTTC; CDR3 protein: CASSQDWTVPETQYF
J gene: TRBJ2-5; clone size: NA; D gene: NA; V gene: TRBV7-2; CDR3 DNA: TGTGCCAGCAGCCCCCAAAACAGGGAAGAGACCCAGTACTTC; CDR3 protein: CASSPQNREETQYF
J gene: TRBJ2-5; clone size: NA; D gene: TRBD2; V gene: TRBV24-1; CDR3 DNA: TGTGCCACCAGTGATTCAAGAGGGCTAGCGGGGTACCAAGAGACCCAGTACTTC; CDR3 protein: CATSDSRGLAGYQETQYF
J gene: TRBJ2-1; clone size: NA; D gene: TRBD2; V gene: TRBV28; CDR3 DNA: TGTGCCAGCAAGACGGGAGGGCGGGTTCTAAGTGAGCAGTTCTTC; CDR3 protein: CASKTGGRVLSEQFF
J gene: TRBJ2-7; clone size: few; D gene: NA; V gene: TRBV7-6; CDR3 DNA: TGTGCCAGCAGCTTATTCGCGGATCCCTACGAGCAGTACTTC; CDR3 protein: CASSLFADPYEQYF
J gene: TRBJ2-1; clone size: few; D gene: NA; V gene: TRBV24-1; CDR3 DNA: TGTGCCACCAGTGGTGATAGTAATGAGCAGTTCTTC; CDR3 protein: CATSGDSNEQFF
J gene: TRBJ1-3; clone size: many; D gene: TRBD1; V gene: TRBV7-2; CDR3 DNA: TGTGCCAGCAGTCGACAGGGATACTCTGGAAACACCATATATTTT; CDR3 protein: CASSRQGYSGNTIYF